What follows are 10 T cell receptor beta chains derived from one specimen sequenced in a study of blood T cell repertoires in COVID-19. Sequencing used immunoSEQ multiplex PCR; TCRdb keeps in-frame clones, though not all of them. Among hundreds of thousands of clones, roughly 79% were seen once, and the ten largest hold roughly 8%. The specimen was peripheral blood. The receptors come from an elderly woman with COVID-19, enrolled during active disease.

This chain uses TRBV11-3 with TRBJ2-1; 12 bases match TRBD2. The CDR3 is made up of 14 amino acids. J gave up 6 bases and V 5 bases, and 2 bases lay outside the gene matches. Germline V gives CDR1 SGHNT, CDR2 YENEEA. CDR3 amino acids: CASSRTSGTNEQFF. The CDR3 region has the DNA TGTGCCAGCAGCCGGACTAGCGGGACCAATGAGCAGTTCTTC. Looking up the rest from reference TRBV11-3 and TRBJ2-1 gives the full variable domain: EAGVVQSPRYKIIEKKQPVAFWCNPISGHNTLYWYLQNLGQGPELLIRYENEEAVDDSQLPKDRFSAERLKGVDSTLKIQPAELGDSAVYLCASSRTSGTNEQFFGPGTRLTVL.

The chain is built from TRBV7-2 and TRBJ1-2; tentatively, D is TRBD1 (5 bases). V lost 5 bases to trimming and J lost 5 bases, with 21 bases between them. The CDR3 sequence is 16 residues long. The germline V gene encodes CDR1 SGHTA and CDR2 FQGNSA. The CDR3 loop reads CASSPDSGIRNYGYTF. In DNA, the CDR3 is TGTGCCAGCAGCCCAGACAGTGGAATCCGGAATTATGGCTACACCTTC.

The V call is TRBV7-9, the J call TRBJ1-1; TRBD1 aligns across 7 bases. The CDR3 consists of 14 residues. The V segment lost 5 bases and the J segment 6 bases; nucleotides outside the gene matches: 9. Germline V gene sequence: CDR1 SEHNR, CDR2 FQNEAQ (reference sequence). The CDR3 nucleotides are TGTGCCAGCAGCAACTACAGGGGTAGTTCTGAAGCTTTCTTT. Protein product: CASSNYRGSSEAFF.

The genes are TRBV20-1 and TRBJ1-2, with D possibly matching TRBD1 (6 bases). V was clipped by 3 bases and J by 4 bases, with 15 bases between them. Germline CDR1 is DFQATT and CDR2 is SNEGSKA (reference sequence). The length of the CDR3 is 14 residues. Here the CDR3 reads CSASNQGGGYGYTF. CDR3 bases: TGCAGTGCTAGTAATCAGGGAGGGGGCTATGGCTACACCTTC.

The V gene is TRBV5-4, the J gene TRBJ1-2, with a weak D call TRBD1 (6 bases). V gave up 4 bases and J gave up 6 bases, with 19 bases separating them. The germline V gene encodes CDR1 SGHNT and CDR2 YYREEE (reference sequence). The CDR3 length is 15 residues. DNA for the CDR3: TGTGCCAGCAGCCCGAGGACTCAGGGGATCCATGGCTACACCTTC. Translated: CASSPRTQGIHGYTF.

CDR3 in amino acids: CASSYWVGQQETQYF. CDR3 nucleotide sequence: TGTGCCAGCAGCTATTGGGTGGGACAGCAAGAGACCCAGTACTTC. The V and J genes are TRBV7-2 and TRBJ2-5; 7 positions match TRBD1. The CDR3 totals 15 residues. Germline CDR1 reads SGHTA; CDR2 reads FQGNSA. V gave up 4 bases and J gave up 2 bases; unmatched junction bases: 7.

This clone has a single count. The chain combines TRBV7-2 with TRBJ2-2; D not resolved. The length of the CDR3 is 14 residues. From germline, CDR1 is SGHTA and CDR2 FQGNSA. V was pared by 2 bases and J by 4 bases, with 8 bases between. The CDR3 DNA reads TGTGCCAGCAGCTTAAAAGCCCTCACCGGGGAGCTGTTTTTT. Its protein product is CASSLKALTGELFF.

DNA for the CDR3: TGCGCCAGCTCGTTGGCAGCGGGGGGGTTGGAGACCCAGTACTTC. Protein: CASSLAAGGLETQYF. This chain uses TRBV5-1 with TRBJ2-5; 10 bases match TRBD2. Per the germline V gene, CDR1 is SGHRS and CDR2 is YFSETQ. CDR3 length equals 15 residues. V lost 7 bases and J lost 5; bases outside the gene matches: 11.

The rearrangement links TRBV15 to TRBJ1-2, with D possibly TRBD1 on 5 matching bases. CDR1 and CDR2 (germline): LNHNV, YYDKDF (reference sequence). Trimming stripped 0 bases from V and 8 bases from J, with 16 bases between. CDR3 length: 15 amino acids. CDR3 amino acids: CATSRDRQGLNGYTF. In nucleotides, the CDR3 is TGTGCCACCAGCAGAGATCGTCAGGGCTTAAACGGCTACACCTTC. Supplemented by reference TRBV15 and TRBJ1-2, the full variable domain reads DAMVIQNPRYQVTQFGKPVTLSCSQTLNHNVMYWYQQKSSQAPKLLFHYYDKDFNNEADTPDNFQSRRPNTSFCFLDIRSPGLGDTAMYLCATSRDRQGLNGYTFGSGTRLTVV.

The rearrangement uses TRBV5-6 and TRBJ1-2; D is undetermined. In germline, CDR1 is SGHDT, CDR2 YYEEEE. Between the trimmed V and J ends, which lost 0 bases and 8 bases, there was a span of 14 bases. The CDR3 is 14 residues long. The CDR3 protein is CASSLVSRDGGYTF. Written as DNA, the CDR3 is TGTGCCAGCAGCTTGGTGTCACGGGATGGGGGCTACACCTTC.